One TCR beta chain is described in this entry. Its antigen is not known. Through a sample-barcoded 5' primer and a J-beta primer mix, a second PCR was run for roughly 7 to 12 cycles. With 12 random nucleotides, a template-switch adaptor tagged each individual cDNA molecule. MiXCR was run by TCRdb on the 5' RACE reads, yielding one entry per CDR3 protein. This table holds 950,000 to 1,200,000 distinct CDR3 sequences, roughly two fifths found once. This specimen comes from a study of blood T cells in healthy people across ages. Study-wide points: The long-lived group displayed more naive CD4+ cells, plus higher diversity, than the aged donors did. A roughly linear age-dependent decrease characterized TCR beta diversity per million T cells.

At least 5.5 micrograms of total RNA were extracted per sample. Sequenced sample: blood. The receptor's source is a young man in good health.

CDR3 sequence (DNA): TGTGCCAGCTCACCACCCGGAGCGGGGGAGCAGTTCTTC. It yields the protein CASSPPGAGEQFF. V gene TRBV18 combines with J gene TRBJ2-1; 7 positions match TRBD2. Unmatched junction bases numbered 3, after V lost 0 bases and J lost 10 bases. Germline V gene sequence: CDR1 KGHSH, CDR2 LQKENI. The CDR3 is 13 residues long.